The sample holds many counts of the clone carrying this T cell receptor beta chain. Antigen specificity is unknown. The germline V gene encodes CDR1 MDHEN and CDR2 SYDVKM. After removal of 7 bases from V and 0 bases from J, the junction contained 11 bases not matched to a gene. The CDR3 loop spans 17 amino acids. The entire patient cohort was treatment-naive prior to thyroid surgery. The data are from a study of metastatic and nonmetastatic thyroid tumors. Original processing notes: Researchers built a distant-metastasis classifier for papillary thyroid cancer that drew on CDR3 differences across clinicopathological groups. TCRdb reanalyzed the PCR reads with MiXCR. For this entry, the V and J calls and clone size follow TCRdb and not the study's own pipeline. The table lists 35,000 to 50,000 clones, approximately 13% of them singletons. General study findings and limits: Patients with malignant thyroid tumors reportedly had significantly higher TCR beta diversity than those with benign nodules, in blood and tumor.

Sequenced input: blood. The receptor's source is a female donor with papillary thyroid cancer or a benign thyroid nodule (not recorded which). Some clones in this sample may be carry-over from other donors' samples. The rearrangement joins TRBV28 to TRBJ1-1; TRBD1 aligns across 10 bases. The CDR3 reads CASTQTGGYPVNTEAFF. CDR3 in DNA: TGTGCCAGCACCCAGACAGGGGGCTATCCGGTGAACACTGAAGCTTTCTTT.